This T cell receptor (beta chain) was identified during a study of PD-1 and CTLA-4 blockade in melanoma. Libraries were prepared by immunoSEQ multiplex PCR; TCRdb keeps only in-frame clonotypes and omits some of them. In the table there are about 21,000 clones, approximately 88% of which are singletons. V gave up 1 base and J gave up 9 bases, with 13 bases separating them. Germline loops: CDR1 GTSNPN, CDR2 SVGIG (reference sequence). CDR3 length: 14 residues. The rearrangement joins TRBV30 to TRBJ1-6; D call uncertain. The sequencing used CD8+ T cells from peripheral blood, collected before anti-PD-1 treatment. The TCR comes from a human donor with melanoma. CDR3 sequence reads: CAWSGGGSGSPLHF. As DNA, the CDR3 is TGTGCCTGGAGTGGTGGAGGGTCTGGTTCACCCCTCCACTTT. Full variable domain (outside the CDR3, taken from reference TRBV30 and TRBJ1-6): SQTIHQWPATLVQPVGSPLSLECTVEGTSNPNLYWYRQAAGRGLQLLFYSVGIGQISSEVPQNLSASRPQDRQFILSSKKLLLSDSGFYLCAWSGGGSGSPLHFGNGTRLTVT.